The clone carrying this T cell receptor beta chain was observed many times. CDR3 length: 15 residues. Germline V lookup: CDR1 DFQATT, CDR2 SNEGSKA (reference sequence). With 3 bases clipped from V and 1 base from J, the junction kept 7 bases outside the gene matches. There were no patients who had received any treatment before thyroid surgery. In the original processing: To classify distant metastasis in papillary thyroid cancer, a model was built from CDR3 differences across clinicopathological groups. Through MiXCR, TCRdb re-clonotyped the PCR reads. The V and J calls shown here were made by TCRdb, not taken from the authors' results. The sample records 50,000 or so clones, about 25% being singletons. The source of the sample is a study of metastatic and nonmetastatic thyroid tumors. Overall study context: Samples came from malignant and benign thyroid patients, and repertoires were compared across blood and tumor or nodule tissue.

Sequenced input: blood. This TCR was sampled from a male donor with papillary thyroid cancer or a benign thyroid nodule (not recorded which). Some clones in this sample may be carry-over from other donors' samples. The chain employs TRBV20-1 and TRBJ1-1; 8 nucleotides line up with TRBD1. The CDR3 is CSARTSGQGNTEAFF. The CDR3 DNA follows: TGCAGTGCTAGGACATCCGGACAGGGGAACACTGAAGCTTTCTTT.